This TCR beta chain was profiled in a study of blood T cell repertoires in COVID-19. The germline V gene has CDR1 MNHEY and CDR2 SMNVEV (reference sequence). The CDR3 totals 14 residues. J was trimmed by 5 bases and V by 2 bases; bases with no gene match: 4. Produced via immunoSEQ multiplex PCR; TCRdb's table is partial and in-frame only. The sample lists some 200,000 clones, about 88% seen once, with 4% to 5.5% in the top ten. V usage is TRBV27 and J usage is TRBJ1-2, with 8 bases matching TRBD1. The receptor was isolated from a woman aged 40 to 50 with acute or convalescent COVID-19. Sample: peripheral blood. The CDR3 region is CASSLGQGLYGYTF. In DNA form, the CDR3 reads TGTGCCAGCAGTTTAGGACAGGGACTATATGGCTACACCTTC.